The 9 T cell receptor beta chains presented below share a single source sample, sequenced in a study of blood T cell repertoires in COVID-19 (dated by TCRdb to the early 2020s). The method behind the library was the immunoSEQ multiplex PCR assay. Held by TCRdb, this immuneACCESS table contains in-frame sequences only and omits some clones. Under half of the omission traces to an unresolved V gene where checked; the cause of the rest is unknown. The sample contains approximately 100,000 clones, 81% of them found a single time. The leading ten clones occupy less than 11% of the sample. The sample comprised peripheral blood. These receptors were collected from a human donor in a cohort sampled during active COVID-19.

This clone turned up a few times. The chain joins TRBV27 to TRBJ2-6; TRBD2 aligns across 7 bases. Germline trimming cut 3 bases from V and 0 bases from J; bases unmatched to any gene: 5. The CDR3 runs 17 residues. Germline CDR1 reads MNHEY; CDR2 reads SMNVEV (reference sequence). CDR3: CASSFLGGISGANVLTF. DNA of the CDR3: TGTGCCAGCAGTTTTCTGGGGGGGATCTCTGGGGCCAACGTCCTGACTTTC.

The chain employs TRBV21-1 and TRBJ1-4; the listed D gene, TRBD1, was not tested against the DNA. TRBV21-1 is shown as a pseudogene. The CDR3 extends over 16 amino acids. The CDR3 loop is CASSKGPDSPNEKLFF. CDR3 sequence (DNA): TGTGCCAGCAGCAAAGGACCGGACAGCCCGAATGAAAAACTGTTTTTT.

This clone was counted once. This chain joins TRBV11-2 and TRBJ1-1, with 8 nucleotides matching TRBD1. The CDR3 covers 14 residues. With V trimmed by 6 bases and J by 6 bases, 9 bases remained unmatched. In germline, CDR1 is SGHAT, CDR2 FQNNGV. CDR3 in DNA: TGTGCCAGCAGGCGCAGCAGGGGGCGAGCTGAAGCTTTCTTT. Translated, it gives CASRRSRGRAEAFF.

The chain employs TRBV14 and TRBJ2-2; D gene ambiguous. V was pared by 1 base and J by 1 base, with 7 bases between. The CDR3 is 15 residues long. Germline lookup yields CDR1 SGHDN and CDR2 FVKESK. The CDR3 nucleotides read TGTGCCAGCAGCCAAGTTAGCTTGAACACCGGGGAGCTGTTTTTT. Encoded protein: CASSQVSLNTGELFF.

The chain is built from TRBV19 and TRBJ1-5; tentative D call: TRBD1 (5 bases). Germline-derived CDR1 and CDR2 are LNHDA and SQIVND (reference sequence). V lost 4 bases and J 2 bases, leaving 12 bases between the germline ends. CDR3 length: 15 residues. CDR3 residues: CASSRGREGNQPQHF. For the CDR3, the DNA is TGTGCCAGTAGTAGGGGCAGGGAGGGCAATCAGCCCCAGCATTTT.

This sequence joins TRBV6-5 and TRBJ1-5, with TRBD1 as a possible D gene (5 bases). This CDR3 spans 14 amino acids. CDR1 and CDR2 (germline): MNHEY, SVGAGI. Trimming stripped 6 bases from V and 0 bases from J, with 9 bases between. DNA of the CDR3: TGTGCCAGCAGGGTCAGGGATAGCAATCAGCCCCAGCATTTT. Residues: CASRVRDSNQPQHF.

The chain recombines TRBV19 with TRBJ1-1; maybe TRBD1 (6 bases). CDR1 LNHDA and CDR2 SQIVND come from the germline V gene (reference sequence). The CDR3 is made up of 15 amino acids. Trimming shortened V by 2 bases and J by 2 bases, and 12 bases separated the two germline ends. CDR3 in DNA: TGTGCCAGTAGTATAACACAGGGAAAAAACACTGAAGCTTTCTTT. Residues: CASSITQGKNTEAFF.

This chain links TRBV6-1 with TRBJ1-6; TRBD1 matches 8 bases. This CDR3 comprises 16 residues. The V segment lost 2 bases and the J segment 6 bases; nucleotides outside the gene matches: 6. Germline CDR1 reads MNHNS; CDR2 reads SASEGT. The CDR3 coding sequence is TGTGCCAGCAGTGAACTCGGACAGGGTAGTAATTCACCCCTCCACTTT. It is translated as CASSELGQGSNSPLHF.

This chain joins TRBV27 and TRBJ2-7, with TRBD2 matching over 7 bases. Trimming took 2 bases from V and 2 from J; bases not matched to a gene: 9. Germline V CDR1 and CDR2: MNHEY, SMNVEV (reference sequence). This CDR3 has 16 residues. CDR3 nucleotide sequence: TGTGCCAGCAGTTTACTTTCAGCGGGGAAAGCCTACGAGCAGTACTTC. Its translation: CASSLLSAGKAYEQYF.